This TCR beta chain was sequenced during a study of STAT5B mutations in CD4+ large granular lymphocyte leukemia. Findings and caveats of the study: Compared with healthy controls (2/35), patient top clones favored TRBV06 (8/27).

Profiled with immunoSEQ multiplex PCR; TCRdb holds only in-frame clones, not every one. In the table there are approximately 30,000 clones, approximately 82% of which are singletons. V lost 4 bases, J lost 0 bases, and 14 bases lay in between. This CDR3 has 16 residues. CDR1 is SGHRS, CDR2 YFSETQ, per germline. Note on this clone: The antigen is not known.

The clonotype comes from a human donor in good health. The rearrangement links TRBV5-1 to TRBJ1-3; D may be TRBD1 (6 bases). Material: CD4+ T cells from blood buffy coats. CDR3 bases: TGCGCCAGCAGCGCCCGTCAGGGGAGCTCTGGAAACACCATATATTTT. Protein: CASSARQGSSGNTIYF. Full variable domain (outside the CDR3, taken from reference TRBV5-1 and TRBJ1-3): KAGVTQTPRYLIKTRGQQVTLSCSPISGHRSVSWYQQTPGQGLQFLFEYFSETQRNKGNFPGRFSGRQFSNSRSEMNVSTLELGDSALYLCASSARQGSSGNTIYFGEGSWLTVV.